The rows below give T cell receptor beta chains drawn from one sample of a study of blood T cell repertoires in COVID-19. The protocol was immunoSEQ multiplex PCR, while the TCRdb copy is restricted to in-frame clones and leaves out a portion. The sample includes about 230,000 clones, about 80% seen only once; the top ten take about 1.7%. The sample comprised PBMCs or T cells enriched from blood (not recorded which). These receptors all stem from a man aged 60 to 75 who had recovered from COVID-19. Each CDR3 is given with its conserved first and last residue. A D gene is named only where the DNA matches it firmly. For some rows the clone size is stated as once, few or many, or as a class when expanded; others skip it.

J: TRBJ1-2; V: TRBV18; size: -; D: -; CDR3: CASSTVQGKGYGYTF; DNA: TGTGCCAGCTCAACCGTTCAGGGAAAGGGCTATGGCTACACCTTC
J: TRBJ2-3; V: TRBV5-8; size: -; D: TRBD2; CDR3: CASSWRGGSTDTQYF; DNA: TGTGCCAGCAGCTGGCGGGGGGGGAGCACAGATACGCAGTATTTT
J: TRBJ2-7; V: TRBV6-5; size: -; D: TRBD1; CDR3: CASRSPTGVSYEQYF; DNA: TGTGCCAGCAGATCTCCGACAGGGGTCTCCTACGAGCAGTACTTC
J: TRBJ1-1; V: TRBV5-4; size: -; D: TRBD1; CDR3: CASSPTPDRGGPEAFF; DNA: TGTGCCAGCAGCCCCACCCCGGACAGGGGAGGCCCTGAAGCTTTCTTT
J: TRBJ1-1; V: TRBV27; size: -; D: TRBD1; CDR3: CASSSDKRRQGGDTEAFF; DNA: TGTGCCAGCAGTTCCGACAAGAGAAGACAGGGAGGTGACACTGAAGCTTTCTTT
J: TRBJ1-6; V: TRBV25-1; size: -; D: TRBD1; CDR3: CASSISGTGMNSPLHF; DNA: TGTGCCAGCAGTATATCCGGGACAGGGATGAATTCACCCCTCCACTTT
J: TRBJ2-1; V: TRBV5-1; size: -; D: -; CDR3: CASSLAPDYEQFF; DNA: TGCGCCAGCAGCTTGGCGCCAGACTATGAGCAGTTCTTC
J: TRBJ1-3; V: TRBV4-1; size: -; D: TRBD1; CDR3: CASSQDGQVAGNTIYF; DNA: TGCGCCAGCAGCCAAGACGGACAGGTAGCTGGAAACACCATATATTTT
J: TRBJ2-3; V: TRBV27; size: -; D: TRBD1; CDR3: CASSFRGTGASTDTQYF; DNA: TGTGCCAGCAGTTTCCGCGGGACAGGGGCTAGCACAGATACGCAGTATTTT
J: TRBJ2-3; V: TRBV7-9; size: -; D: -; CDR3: CASSFWRGAPGDTQYF; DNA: TGTGCCAGCAGCTTCTGGCGGGGCGCCCCGGGGGATACGCAGTATTTT
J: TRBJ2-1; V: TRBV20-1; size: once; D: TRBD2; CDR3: CSPSGAGALNEQFF; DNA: TGCAGTCCAAGTGGAGCGGGGGCCCTCAATGAGCAGTTCTTC
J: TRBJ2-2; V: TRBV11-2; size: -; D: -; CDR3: CASSFGGGTQSGELFF; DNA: TGTGCCAGCAGCTTCGGTGGCGGCACACAATCCGGGGAGCTGTTTTTT
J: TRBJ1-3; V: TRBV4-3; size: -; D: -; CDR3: CASSQAVRALENTIYF; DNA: TGCGCCAGCAGCCAAGCGGTGAGGGCTTTGGAAAACACCATATATTTT
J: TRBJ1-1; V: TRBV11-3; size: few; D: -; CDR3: CASSRAGGTEAFF; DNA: TGTGCCAGCAGCCGCGCGGGGGGCACTGAAGCTTTCTTT
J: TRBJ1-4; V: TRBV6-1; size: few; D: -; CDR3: CASSGRDTPTNEKLFF; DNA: TGTGCCAGCAGTGGCCGGGACACCCCGACTAATGAAAAACTGTTTTTT
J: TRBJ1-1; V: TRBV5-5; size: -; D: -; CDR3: CASSPNPGREPPEAFF; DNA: TGTGCCAGCAGCCCCAATCCGGGCAGGGAACCCCCTGAAGCTTTCTTT
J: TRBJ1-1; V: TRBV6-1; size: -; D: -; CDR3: CASSEGRQPNGKAFF; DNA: TGTGCCAGCAGTGAGGGAAGACAGCCTAACGGTAAAGCTTTCTTT
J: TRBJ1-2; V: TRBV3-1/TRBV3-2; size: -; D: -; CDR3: CASSQSPDRNYGYTF; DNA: TGTGCCAGCAGCCAATCGCCCGACAGAAACTATGGCTACACCTTC
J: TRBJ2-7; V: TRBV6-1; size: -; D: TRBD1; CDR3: CASSEAMAGGYEQYF; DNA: TGTGCCAGCAGTGAAGCTATGGCAGGGGGCTACGAGCAGTACTTC
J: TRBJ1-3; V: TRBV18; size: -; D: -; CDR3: CASSPNVGGTSGNTIYF; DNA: TGTGCCAGCTCACCAAACGTCGGCGGAACTTCTGGAAACACCATATATTTT
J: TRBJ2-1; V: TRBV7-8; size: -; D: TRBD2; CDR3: CASSLGLAGGLVGYEQFF; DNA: TGTGCCAGCAGCTTAGGCCTTGCGGGGGGACTAGTAGGGTATGAGCAGTTCTTC
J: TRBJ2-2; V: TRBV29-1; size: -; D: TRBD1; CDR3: CSVGQGNTGELFF; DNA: TGCAGCGTGGGACAGGGAAACACCGGGGAGCTGTTTTTT
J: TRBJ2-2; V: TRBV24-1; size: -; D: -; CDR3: CATSDSRVGDTGELFF; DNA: TGTGCCACCAGTGACTCCAGGGTAGGGGACACCGGGGAGCTGTTTTTT
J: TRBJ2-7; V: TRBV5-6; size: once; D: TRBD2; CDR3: CASSLLGGGNPYEQYF; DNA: TGTGCCAGCAGCTTGTTGGGCGGGGGGAATCCCTACGAGCAGTACTTC
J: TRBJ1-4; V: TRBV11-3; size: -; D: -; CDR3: CASSLGRGEKLFF; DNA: TGTGCCAGCAGCTTGGGCAGGGGTGAAAAACTGTTTTTT
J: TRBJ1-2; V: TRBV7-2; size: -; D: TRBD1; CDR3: CASSRDRGGYGYTF; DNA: TGTGCCAGCAGCCGGGACAGGGGGGGCTATGGCTACACCTTC
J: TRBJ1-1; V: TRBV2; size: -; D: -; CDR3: CASWGGLSNTEAFF; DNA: TGTGCCAGCTGGGGGGGGCTATCGAACACTGAAGCTTTCTTT
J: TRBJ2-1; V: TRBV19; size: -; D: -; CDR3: CASSSGTHSQLF; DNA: TGTGCCAGTAGTAGCGGGACTCACAGCCAGCTCTTC
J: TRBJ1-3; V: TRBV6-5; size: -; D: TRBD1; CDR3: CASSSSRQGGGNTIYF; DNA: TGTGCCAGCAGTTCCTCAAGACAGGGCGGTGGAAACACCATATATTTT
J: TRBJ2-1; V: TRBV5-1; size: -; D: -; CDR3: CASSISRGTHNEQFF; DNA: TGCGCCAGCAGCATTTCCAGGGGAACTCACAATGAGCAGTTCTTC
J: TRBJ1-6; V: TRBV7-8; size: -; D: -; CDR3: CASSRERGNLNSPLHF; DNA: TGTGCCAGCAGCCGCGAGCGGGGGAACCTTAATTCACCCCTCCACTTT
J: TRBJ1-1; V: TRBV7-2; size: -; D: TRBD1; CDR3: CASSLSWGAGGGEAFF; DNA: TGTGCCAGCAGCTTATCCTGGGGGGCAGGGGGCGGTGAAGCTTTCTTT
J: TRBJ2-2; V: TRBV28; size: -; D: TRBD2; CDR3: CASSLERGGISGELFF; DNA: TGTGCCAGCAGTTTGGAACGGGGGGGTATATCCGGGGAGCTGTTTTTT
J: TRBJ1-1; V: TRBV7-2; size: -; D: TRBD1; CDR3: CASSLTGGDTEAFF; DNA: TGTGCCAGCAGCTTAACAGGGGGCGACACTGAAGCTTTCTTT
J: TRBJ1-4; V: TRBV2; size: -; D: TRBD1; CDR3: CASSRDRVEKLFF; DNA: TGTGCCAGCAGCCGGGACAGGGTTGAAAAACTGTTTTTT
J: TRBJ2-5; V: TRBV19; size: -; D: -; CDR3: CASRQAGETQYF; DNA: TGTGCCAGTAGACAAGCGGGTGAGACCCAGTACTTC
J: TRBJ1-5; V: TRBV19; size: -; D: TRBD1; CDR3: CASSTSPGQGLRQPQHF; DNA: TGTGCCAGTAGTACCTCCCCGGGACAGGGCCTCCGACAGCCCCAGCATTTT
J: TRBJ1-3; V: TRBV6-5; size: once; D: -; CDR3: CASSYSGRAAGNTIYF; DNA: TGTGCCAGCAGTTACTCTGGCAGGGCTGCGGGAAACACCATATATTTT
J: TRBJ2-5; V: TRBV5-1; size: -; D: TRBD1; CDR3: CASSLDRGLTETQYF; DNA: TGCGCCAGCAGCTTGGACAGGGGGCTCACGGAGACCCAGTACTTC
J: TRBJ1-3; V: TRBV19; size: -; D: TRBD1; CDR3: CASSGGQLSSGNTIYF; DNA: TGTGCCAGTAGTGGGGGACAGCTGAGCTCTGGAAACACCATATATTTT
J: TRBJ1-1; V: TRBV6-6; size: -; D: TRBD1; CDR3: CASGDSGGFDTEAFF; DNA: TGTGCCAGCGGGGATTCAGGGGGCTTTGACACTGAAGCTTTCTTT
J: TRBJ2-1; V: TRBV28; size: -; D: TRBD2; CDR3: CASSLVTRAGGFYNEQFF; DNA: TGTGCCAGCAGTCTAGTAACGAGAGCGGGGGGGTTTTACAATGAGCAGTTCTTC
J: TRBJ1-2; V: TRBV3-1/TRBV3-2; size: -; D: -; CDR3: CASSPSPYGYTF; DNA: TGTGCCAGCAGCCCGAGTCCCTATGGCTACACCTTC
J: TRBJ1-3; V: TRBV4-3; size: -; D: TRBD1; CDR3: CASSQDRGTGISGNTIYF; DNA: TGCGCCAGCAGCCAAGATAGAGGGACAGGGATCTCTGGAAACACCATATATTTT
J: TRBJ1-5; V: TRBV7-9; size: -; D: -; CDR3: CASSLGPGQPQHF; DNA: TGTGCCAGCAGCTTAGGGCCGGGACAGCCCCAGCATTTT
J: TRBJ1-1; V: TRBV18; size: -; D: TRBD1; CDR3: CASSDRVGEAFF; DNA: TGTGCCAGCTCCGACAGGGTGGGTGAAGCTTTCTTT
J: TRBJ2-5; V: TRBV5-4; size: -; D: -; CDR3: CASSSIGQLTQETQYF; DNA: TGTGCCAGCAGCTCCATTGGGCAGCTAACTCAAGAGACCCAGTACTTC
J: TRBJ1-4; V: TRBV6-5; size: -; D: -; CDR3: CASSYSATRNEKLFF; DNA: TGTGCCAGCAGTTACTCGGCCACACGTAATGAAAAACTGTTTTTT
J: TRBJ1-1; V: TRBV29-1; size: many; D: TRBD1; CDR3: CSATPGGADTEAFF; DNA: TGCAGCGCAACACCAGGGGGCGCGGACACTGAAGCTTTCTTT
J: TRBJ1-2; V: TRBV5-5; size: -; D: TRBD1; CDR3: CASIQGDYGYTF; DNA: TGTGCCAGCATCCAGGGGGACTATGGCTACACCTTC
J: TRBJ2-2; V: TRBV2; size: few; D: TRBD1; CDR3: CARRGQGASTGELFF; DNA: TGTGCCAGAAGAGGACAGGGGGCAAGCACCGGGGAGCTGTTTTTT
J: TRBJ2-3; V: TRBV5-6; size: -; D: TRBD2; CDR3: CASSLPLGGGPRYTQYF; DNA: TGTGCCAGCAGCTTGCCGCTGGGCGGGGGGCCGCGTTATACGCAGTATTTT
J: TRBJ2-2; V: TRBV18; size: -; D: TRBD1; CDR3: CASSPRTGPTGELFF; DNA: TGTGCCAGCTCACCAAGGACAGGGCCCACCGGGGAGCTGTTTTTT